This TCR beta chain was recovered during a study of vaccination effects on CD4 cells after COVID-19. Comments on this clone: Its antigen is undetermined.

Within the ViraFEST assay, antigen-specific CD4+ T cells underwent expansion with viral peptide pools prior to sequencing. At the end of about 10 days of culture, CD4+ T cells were isolated. The study found no prior SARS-CoV-2 infection in the vaccine recipients, who tested negative for nucleocapsid antibodies. Repertoires were generated with immunoSEQ multiplex PCR, while TCRdb's copy carries only in-frame clones and drops some. The data show tens of thousands of clones, 65% to 70% seen once. The CDR3 is 16 amino acids. Germline V gene data show CDR1 as LGHDT and CDR2 as YNNKEL (reference sequence). Trimming at V came to 1 base and at J to 3 bases, leaving 7 bases not matched to a gene.

This clonotype was sampled from a human donor who received a COVID-19 vaccine. The gene calls are TRBV3-1 (or the pseudogene TRBV3-2) and TRBJ2-5, with 8 nucleotides matching TRBD1. Specimen: CD4+ T cells from PBMCs cultured with HCoV-NL63 spike peptides, collected before COVID-19 vaccination. The CDR3 reads CASSQARTGTKETQYF. CDR3 nucleotide sequence: TGTGCCAGCAGCCAAGCCCGGACAGGGACAAAAGAGACCCAGTACTTC.